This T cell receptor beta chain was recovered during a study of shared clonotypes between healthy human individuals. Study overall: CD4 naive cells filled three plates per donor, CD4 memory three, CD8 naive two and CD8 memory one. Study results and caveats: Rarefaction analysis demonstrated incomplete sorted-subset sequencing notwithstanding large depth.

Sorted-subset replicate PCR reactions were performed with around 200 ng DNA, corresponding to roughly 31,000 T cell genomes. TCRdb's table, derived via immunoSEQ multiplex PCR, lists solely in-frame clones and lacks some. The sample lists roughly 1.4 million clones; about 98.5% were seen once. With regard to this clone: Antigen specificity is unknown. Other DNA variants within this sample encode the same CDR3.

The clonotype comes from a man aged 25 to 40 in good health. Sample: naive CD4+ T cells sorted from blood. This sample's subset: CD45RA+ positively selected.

CDR3 loop: CASSPRDGSYEQYF. Written as DNA, the CDR3 is TGTGCCAGCAGCCCACGTGACGGGAGTTACGAGCAGTACTTC. V usage is TRBV5-4 and J usage is TRBJ2-7, with D maybe TRBD2 (6 bases). The V gene's germline CDR1 is SGHNT and CDR2 YYREEE (reference sequence). The CDR3 spans 14 residues. Trimming took 4 bases from V and 4 from J, leaving 15 bases between them.